The entry that follows covers one TCR beta chain sequence. There are 12 residues in the CDR3. With 2 bases removed from V and 6 bases from J, the gap between germline ends came to 8 bases. Germline lookup yields CDR1 SEHNR and CDR2 FQNEAQ (reference sequence). Among the approximately 130 subjects of the validation cohort, separate from the roughly 700-subject first cohort, were the donors. The entry originates in a study of cytomegalovirus exposure and HLA in healthy donors. The repertoire was sequenced with immunoSEQ multiplex PCR; TCRdb's copy has only in-frame clones and lacks some. This sample has approximately 88,000 clones; 90% to 97% occur once, and the top ten carry 1.3%.

V gene TRBV7-9 combines with J gene TRBJ2-7; no clear D gene. The TCR was taken from a woman between 18 and 29 years old in good health and CMV-seronegative. The sample was PBMCs. CDR3 amino acids: CASSLITAEQYF. In DNA form, the CDR3 reads TGTGCCAGCAGCTTAATCACTGCCGAGCAGTACTTC.